The 22 T cell receptor beta chains below were found in one sample sequenced in a study of siplizumab effects on memory and regulatory T cells. This table comes from immunoSEQ multiplex PCR, and its TCRdb copy is limited to in-frame clones, with some not included. This sample has tens of thousands of clones, with around 94% found just once. Material for sequencing was non-Treg CD4+ T cells sorted from blood. The receptors come from a human donor in good health.

With regard to this clone: One end of the junction fails to match germline, which may point to a read error. The chain employs TRBV6-6 and TRBJ1-2; TRBD1 might be the D (6 bases). Germline V gene data show CDR1 as MNHNY and CDR2 as SVGAGI (reference sequence). CDR3 length equals 13 residues. The CDR3 nucleotides are TGTGCCAGCAGTTACGAATATCAATCCGGGACACACTTC. Translated: CASSYEYQSGTHF.

The rearrangement links TRBV5-4 to TRBJ1-1; D is uncertain. The CDR3 runs to 14 residues. CDR1 and CDR2 (germline): SGHNT, YYREEE (reference sequence). With 5 bases removed from V and 1 base from J, the gap between germline ends came to 12 bases. CDR3 in amino acids: CASRQDGENTEAFF. The DNA for the CDR3 is TGTGCCAGCAGACAAGACGGAGAGAACACTGAAGCTTTCTTT. Supplemented by reference TRBV5-4 and TRBJ1-1, the full variable domain reads ETGVTQSPTHLIKTRGQQVTLRCSSQSGHNTVSWYQQALGQGPQFIFQYYREEENGRGNFPPRFSGLQFPNYSSELNVNALELDDSALYLCASRQDGENTEAFFGQGTRLTVV.

This clone was seen only once. The chain uses TRBV15 and TRBJ2-5; D might be TRBD2 (6 bases). The germline gives CDR1 LNHNV, CDR2 YYDKDF (reference sequence). Trimming pared 8 bases from V and 2 bases from J, leaving 18 bases between. This CDR3 is built from 15 residues. In DNA, the CDR3 is TGTGCCACCGAGGACCCGAGCGGGCCTCAAGAGACCCAGTACTTC. Protein sequence: CATEDPSGPQETQYF. Full variable domain (outside the CDR3, taken from reference TRBV15 and TRBJ2-5): DAMVIQNPRYQVTQFGKPVTLSCSQTLNHNVMYWYQQKSSQAPKLLFHYYDKDFNNEADTPDNFQSRRPNTSFCFLDIRSPGLGDTAMYLCATEDPSGPQETQYFGPGTRLLVL.

The chain has TRBV5-1 and TRBJ2-5; D is perhaps TRBD1 (6 bases). The CDR3 sequence is 13 residues long. The germline V and J ends were trimmed by 5 bases and 5 bases, with 13 bases remaining between them. Germline V gives CDR1 SGHRS, CDR2 YFSETQ. CDR3 loop: CASSEQGGETQYF. The CDR3 region has the DNA TGCGCCAGCAGTGAACAGGGCGGGGAGACCCAGTACTTC.

The rearrangement joins TRBV7-9 to TRBJ2-7, with TRBD1 identical over 7 bases. This CDR3 spans 15 amino acids. CDR1 SEHNR and CDR2 FQNEAQ come from the germline V gene (reference sequence). The trim removed 6 bases at V and 0 bases at J, leaving 8 bases unmatched. The chain's CDR3 is CASRAGTEISYEQYF. CDR3 coding DNA: TGTGCCAGCAGAGCCGGGACAGAAATCTCCTACGAGCAGTACTTC.

The gene calls are TRBV6-4 and TRBJ2-1, with 8 bases aligning to TRBD2. After removal of 0 bases from V and 8 bases from J, the junction contained 9 bases not matched to a gene. The CDR3 is 16 amino acids. CDR1 and CDR2 (germline): MRHNA, SNTAGT. CDR3 nucleotides: TGTGCCAGCAGTGACTCTGGGACTAGTCTCAGGGATGAGCAGTTCTTC. Translating gives CASSDSGTSLRDEQFF.

V usage is TRBV9 and J usage is TRBJ2-7; tentative D call: TRBD2 (6 bases). Per germline, CDR1 SGDLS and CDR2 YYNGEE. Between the trimmed V and J ends, which lost 2 bases and 7 bases, there was a span of 13 bases. The CDR3 has 13 residues. The CDR3 here is CASSVQIGGEQYF. CDR3 sequence (DNA): TGTGCCAGCAGCGTTCAAATTGGAGGGGAGCAGTACTTC.

This clone was seen a single time. This chain joins TRBV4-1 and TRBJ2-5; TRBD1 aligns across 7 bases. V shed 4 bases, J shed 1 base, and the junction held 3 bases outside the gene matches. Germline V lookup: CDR1 MGHRA, CDR2 YSYEKL. CDR3 length equals 14 residues. The CDR3 bases are TGCGCCAGCAGCCCCGGGACAGCCCAAGAGACCCAGTACTTC. Its translation is CASSPGTAQETQYF.

This chain links TRBV5-1 with TRBJ1-1; 7 nucleotides align to TRBD1. CDR3 size: 15 residues. The germline CDR1 and CDR2 sequences are SGHRS and YFSETQ. Unmatched junction bases numbered 6, after V lost 0 bases and J lost 4 bases. The chain's CDR3 is CASSLDRGLGTEAFF. CDR3 DNA: TGCGCCAGCAGCTTGGACAGGGGTCTTGGCACTGAAGCTTTCTTT. Complete variable domain (other parts from reference TRBV5-1 and TRBJ1-1): KAGVTQTPRYLIKTRGQQVTLSCSPISGHRSVSWYQQTPGQGLQFLFEYFSETQRNKGNFPGRFSGRQFSNSRSEMNVSTLELGDSALYLCASSLDRGLGTEAFFGQGTRLTVV.

V usage is TRBV7-9 and J usage is TRBJ1-2; possibly TRBD1 for D (6 bases). The CDR3 runs 14 residues. Trimming shortened V by 5 bases and J by 2 bases, and 12 bases separated the two germline ends. In germline, CDR1 is SEHNR, CDR2 FQNEAQ (reference sequence). The CDR3 is CASSVGQTNYGYTF. CDR3 coding DNA: TGTGCCAGCAGCGTTGGACAGACAAACTATGGCTACACCTTC.

The gene calls are TRBV6-5 and TRBJ2-2; 7 bases agree with TRBD1. The CDR3 covers 16 residues. After removal of 0 bases from V and 5 bases from J, the junction contained 6 bases not matched to a gene. The germline gives CDR1 MNHEY, CDR2 SVGAGI. The CDR3 DNA follows: TGTGCCAGCAGTTACTCCTGGACAGGTCGGACCGGGGAGCTGTTTTTT. It yields the protein CASSYSWTGRTGELFF.

The J gene is TRBJ2-7, the V gene TRBV28, with 8 bases aligning to TRBD1. Germline V gives CDR1 MDHEN, CDR2 SYDVKM. V was pared by 7 bases and J by 0 bases, with 5 bases of the junction left unmatched. This CDR3 has 14 residues. This CDR3 reads CASNTGTGSYEQYF. The DNA for the CDR3 is TGTGCCAGCAATACCGGGACAGGCTCCTACGAGCAGTACTTC.

The chain joins TRBV19 to TRBJ2-2; D unclear. The CDR3 length is 13 residues. Germline-derived CDR1 and CDR2 are LNHDA and SQIVND (reference sequence). Trimming removed 6 bases from V and 7 bases from J, with 12 bases in between. CDR3 protein: CASSLTPFGELFF. As DNA, the CDR3 is TGTGCCAGTAGCCTGACTCCATTCGGGGAGCTGTTTTTT.

The V and J genes are TRBV6-5 and TRBJ1-1, with D unresolved. The CDR3 loop spans 13 amino acids. CDR1 is MNHEY and CDR2 is SVGAGI in the germline V gene. V dropped 6 bases and J dropped 11 bases, with 19 bases sitting between them. The CDR3 here is CASSLRSGEQAFF. The CDR3 nucleotides read TGTGCCAGCAGCCTCCGGTCCGGTGAGCAGGCTTTCTTT.

This chain uses TRBV7-9 with TRBJ1-2; TRBD1 matches 7 bases. J gave up 4 bases and V 2 bases, and 4 bases lay outside the gene matches. The CDR3 has 14 residues. Germline CDR1 SEHNR, CDR2 FQNEAQ (reference sequence). The CDR3 here is CASSLQTGPYGYTF. The CDR3 bases are TGTGCCAGCAGCTTACAGACAGGGCCCTATGGCTACACCTTC.

The genes are TRBV5-8 and TRBJ1-1; D is ambiguous. This CDR3 has 15 amino acids. V was shortened by 4 bases and J by 0 bases, with 13 bases between the two germline ends. Germline-derived CDR1 and CDR2 are SGHTS and YDEGEE. The CDR3 sequence is CASSDKKVMNTEAFF. As DNA, the CDR3 is TGTGCCAGCAGCGACAAAAAAGTAATGAACACTGAAGCTTTCTTT.

The count of this clone is one. This chain connects TRBV5-1 to TRBJ1-6; perhaps TRBD1 as D (5 bases). Germline assignment: CDR1 SGHRS and CDR2 YFSETQ. Trimming took off 1 base at V and 8 bases at J, with 13 bases between the two ends. This CDR3 region has 15 residues. The CDR3 nucleotides are TGCGCCAGCAGCTTGATGACAGCCCGGGATTCACCCCTCCACTTT. Its translation is CASSLMTARDSPLHF.

The chain combines TRBV29-1 with TRBJ1-1, with D possibly being TRBD1 (5 bases). CDR3 length equals 13 residues. The germline V and J ends were trimmed by 2 bases and 6 bases, with 13 bases remaining between them. Germline values: CDR1 SQVTM, CDR2 ANQGSEA. This chain's CDR3 is CSVEMGGGSEAFF. The CDR3 DNA is TGCAGCGTTGAAATGGGTGGGGGATCTGAAGCTTTCTTT.

The chain links TRBV13 to TRBJ2-3; 8 nucleotides align to TRBD2. J gave up 0 bases and V 5 bases, and 1 base lay outside the gene matches. Germline V gene lookup returns CDR1 PRHDT and CDR2 FYEKMQ (reference sequence). The CDR3 runs 14 residues. The CDR3 sequence: CASSLAGSTDTQYF. Written as DNA, the CDR3 is TGTGCCAGCAGCCTAGCGGGCAGCACAGATACGCAGTATTTT.

This chain's CDR3 is CASSLQGPSGANVLTF. As DNA, the CDR3 is TGTGCCAGCAGCTTACAAGGGCCCTCTGGGGCCAACGTCCTGACTTTC. The J gene is TRBJ2-6, the V gene TRBV7-9; D is undetermined. CDR1 and CDR2 from the germline V gene are SEHNR and FQNEAQ (reference sequence). The length of the CDR3 is 16 residues. V was trimmed by 2 bases and J by 0 bases, leaving 8 bases between them.

The chain joins TRBV2 to TRBJ1-4; D remains unclear. Deletions cut 5 bases from V and 0 bases from J, with 10 bases between. Germline V gene data show CDR1 as SNHLY and CDR2 as FYNNEI. The CDR3 has 15 amino acids. CDR3 nucleotides: TGTGCCAGCAGTATCTTGGCAGCAACTAATGAAAAACTGTTTTTT. It yields the protein CASSILAATNEKLFF.

This chain connects TRBV6-5 to TRBJ1-1; D unclear. V lost 5 bases, J lost 3 bases, and 16 bases lay in between. The CDR3 length is 15 residues. Germline CDR1 MNHEY, CDR2 SVGAGI. This CDR3 is CASSPLLEVDTEAFF. CDR3 sequence (DNA): TGTGCCAGCAGTCCCCTGTTGGAAGTGGACACTGAAGCTTTCTTT.